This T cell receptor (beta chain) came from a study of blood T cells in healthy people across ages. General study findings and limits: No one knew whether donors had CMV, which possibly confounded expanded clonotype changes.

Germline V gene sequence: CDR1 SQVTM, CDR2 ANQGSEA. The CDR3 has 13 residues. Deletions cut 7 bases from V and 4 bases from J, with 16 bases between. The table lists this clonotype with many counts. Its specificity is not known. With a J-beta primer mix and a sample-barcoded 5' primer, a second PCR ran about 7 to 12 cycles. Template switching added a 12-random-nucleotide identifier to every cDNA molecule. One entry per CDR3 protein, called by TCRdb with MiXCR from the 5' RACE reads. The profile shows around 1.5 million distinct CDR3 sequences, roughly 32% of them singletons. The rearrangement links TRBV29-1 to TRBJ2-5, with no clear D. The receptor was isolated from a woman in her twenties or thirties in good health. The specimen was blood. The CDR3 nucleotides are TGCAGCGCCCTCGAGCCACCCGGAGAGACCCAGTACTTC. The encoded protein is CSALEPPGETQYF.